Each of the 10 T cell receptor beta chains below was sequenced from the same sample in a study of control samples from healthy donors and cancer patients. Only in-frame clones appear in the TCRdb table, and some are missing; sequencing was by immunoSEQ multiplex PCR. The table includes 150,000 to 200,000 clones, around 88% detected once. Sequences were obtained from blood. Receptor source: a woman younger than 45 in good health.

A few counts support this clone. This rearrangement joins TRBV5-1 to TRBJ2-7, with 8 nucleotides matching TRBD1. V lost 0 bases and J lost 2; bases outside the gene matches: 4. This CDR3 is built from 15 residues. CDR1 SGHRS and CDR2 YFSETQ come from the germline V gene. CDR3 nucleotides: TGCGCCAGCAGCTTGGACAGGGGGACCACCTACGAGCAGTACTTC. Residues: CASSLDRGTTYEQYF.

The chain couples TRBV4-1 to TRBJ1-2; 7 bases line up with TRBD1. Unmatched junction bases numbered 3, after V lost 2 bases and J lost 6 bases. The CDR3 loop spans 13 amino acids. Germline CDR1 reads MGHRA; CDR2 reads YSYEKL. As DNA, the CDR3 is TGCGCCAGCAGCCAACAGGGGGTTAATGGCTACACCTTC. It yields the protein CASSQQGVNGYTF.

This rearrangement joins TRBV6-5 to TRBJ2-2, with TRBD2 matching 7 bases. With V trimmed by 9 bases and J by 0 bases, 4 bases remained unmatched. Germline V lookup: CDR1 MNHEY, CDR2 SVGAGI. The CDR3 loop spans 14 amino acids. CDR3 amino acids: CASFTSANTGELFF. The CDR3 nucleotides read TGTGCCAGTTTTACTAGCGCGAACACCGGGGAGCTGTTTTTT.

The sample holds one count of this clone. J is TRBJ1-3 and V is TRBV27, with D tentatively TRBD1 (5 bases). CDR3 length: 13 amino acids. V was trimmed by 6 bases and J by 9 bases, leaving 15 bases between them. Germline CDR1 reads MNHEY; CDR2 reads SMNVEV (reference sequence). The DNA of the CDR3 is TGTGCCAGCAGGCGGGGAGGGGAAGCCACCATATATTTT. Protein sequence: CASRRGGEATIYF.

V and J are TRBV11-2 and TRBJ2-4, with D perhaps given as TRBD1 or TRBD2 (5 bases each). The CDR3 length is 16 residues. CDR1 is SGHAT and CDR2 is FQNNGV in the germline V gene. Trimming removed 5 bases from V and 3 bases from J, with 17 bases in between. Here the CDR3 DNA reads TGTGCCAGCAGCCGCCGAGGGGCACCTAACAAAAACATTCAGTACTTC. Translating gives CASSRRGAPNKNIQYF. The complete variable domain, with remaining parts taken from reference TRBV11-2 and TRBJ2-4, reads EAGVAQSPRYKIIEKRQSVAFWCNPISGHATLYWYQQILGQGPKLLIQFQNNGVVDDSQLPKDRFSAERLKGVDSTLKIQPAKLEDSAVYLCASSRRGAPNKNIQYFGAGTRLSVL.

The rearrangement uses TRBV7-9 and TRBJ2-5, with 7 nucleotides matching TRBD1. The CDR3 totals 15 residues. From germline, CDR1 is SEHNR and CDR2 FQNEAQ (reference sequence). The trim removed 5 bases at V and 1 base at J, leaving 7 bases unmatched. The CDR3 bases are TGTGCCAGCAGCCTACCACAGGGGTCCCAAGAGACCCAGTACTTC. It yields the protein CASSLPQGSQETQYF. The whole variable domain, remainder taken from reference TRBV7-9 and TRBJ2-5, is DTGVSQNPRHKITKRGQNVTFRCDPISEHNRLYWYRQTLGQGPEFLTYFQNEAQLEKSRLLSDRFSAERPKGSFSTLEIQRTEQGDSAMYLCASSLPQGSQETQYFGPGTRLLVL.

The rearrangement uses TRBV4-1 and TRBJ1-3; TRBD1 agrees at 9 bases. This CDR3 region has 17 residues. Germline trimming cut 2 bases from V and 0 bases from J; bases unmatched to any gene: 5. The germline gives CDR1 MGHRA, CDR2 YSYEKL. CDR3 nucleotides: TGCGCCAGCAGCCAATTACAGGGGGCCGTCTCTGGAAACACCATATATTTT. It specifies CASSQLQGAVSGNTIYF.

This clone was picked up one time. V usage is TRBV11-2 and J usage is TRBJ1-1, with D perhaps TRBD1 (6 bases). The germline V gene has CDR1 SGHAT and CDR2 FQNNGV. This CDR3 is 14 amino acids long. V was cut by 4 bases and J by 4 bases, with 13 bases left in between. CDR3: CASSYSTGSTEAFF. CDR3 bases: TGTGCCAGCAGCTATTCCACAGGGTCCACTGAAGCTTTCTTT. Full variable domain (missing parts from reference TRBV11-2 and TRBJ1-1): EAGVAQSPRYKIIEKRQSVAFWCNPISGHATLYWYQQILGQGPKLLIQFQNNGVVDDSQLPKDRFSAERLKGVDSTLKIQPAKLEDSAVYLCASSYSTGSTEAFFGQGTRLTVV.

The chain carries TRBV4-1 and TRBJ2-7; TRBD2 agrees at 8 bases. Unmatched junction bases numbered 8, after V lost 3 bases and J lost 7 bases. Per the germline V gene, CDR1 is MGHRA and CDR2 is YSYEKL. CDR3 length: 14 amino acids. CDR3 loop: CASSQGRGGREQYF. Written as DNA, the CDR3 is TGCGCCAGCAGCCAGGGGCGCGGGGGGCGTGAGCAGTACTTC.

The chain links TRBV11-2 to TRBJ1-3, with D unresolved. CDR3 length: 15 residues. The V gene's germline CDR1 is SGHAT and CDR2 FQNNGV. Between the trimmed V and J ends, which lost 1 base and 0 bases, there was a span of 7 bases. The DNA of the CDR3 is TGTGCCAGCAGCTTAGTCGGCAGCTCTGGAAACACCATATATTTT. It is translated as CASSLVGSSGNTIYF.